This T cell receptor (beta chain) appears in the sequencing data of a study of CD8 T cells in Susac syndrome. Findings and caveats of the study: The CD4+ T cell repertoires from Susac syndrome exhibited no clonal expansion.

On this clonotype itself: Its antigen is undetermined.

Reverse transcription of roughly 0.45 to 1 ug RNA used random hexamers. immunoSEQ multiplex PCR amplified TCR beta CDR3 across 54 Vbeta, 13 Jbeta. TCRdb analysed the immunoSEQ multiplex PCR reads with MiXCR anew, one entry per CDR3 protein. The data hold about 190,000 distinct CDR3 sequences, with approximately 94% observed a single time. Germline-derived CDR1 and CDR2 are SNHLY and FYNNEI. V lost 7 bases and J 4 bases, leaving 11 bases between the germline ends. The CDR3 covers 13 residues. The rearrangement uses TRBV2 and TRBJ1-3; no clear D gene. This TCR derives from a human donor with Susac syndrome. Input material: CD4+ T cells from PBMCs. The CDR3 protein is CASKERTGNTIYF. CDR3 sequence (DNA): TGTGCCAGCAAAGAGAGGACCGGAAACACCATATATTTT. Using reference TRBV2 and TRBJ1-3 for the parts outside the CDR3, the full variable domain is EPEVTQTPSHQVTQMGQEVILRCVPISNHLYFYWYRQILGQKVEFLVSFYNNEISEKSEIFDDQFSVERPDGSNFTLKIRSTKLEDSAMYFCASKERTGNTIYFGEGSWLTVV.